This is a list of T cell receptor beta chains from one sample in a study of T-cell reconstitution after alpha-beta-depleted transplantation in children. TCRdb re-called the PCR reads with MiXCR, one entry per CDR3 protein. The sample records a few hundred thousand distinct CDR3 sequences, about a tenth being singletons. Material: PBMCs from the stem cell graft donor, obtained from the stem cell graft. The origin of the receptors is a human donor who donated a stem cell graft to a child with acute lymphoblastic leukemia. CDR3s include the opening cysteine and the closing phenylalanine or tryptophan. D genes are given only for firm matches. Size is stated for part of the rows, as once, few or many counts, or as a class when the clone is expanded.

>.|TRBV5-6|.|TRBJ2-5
TGTGCCAGCAGCTCTACAGGGTTTGGAGAGACCCAGTACTTC
CASSSTGFGETQYF
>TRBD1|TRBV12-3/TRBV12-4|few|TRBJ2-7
TGTGCCAGCAGCCCACGGGGACAGGGGGACTCCGAGCAGTACTTC
CASSPRGQGDSEQYF
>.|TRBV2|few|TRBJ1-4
TGTGCCAGCAGATGGGGTGTGCATGAAAAACTGTTTTTT
CASRWGVHEKLFF
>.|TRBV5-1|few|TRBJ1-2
TGCGCCAGCAGCTTGACCTCAGGGAACTATGGCTACACCTTC
CASSLTSGNYGYTF
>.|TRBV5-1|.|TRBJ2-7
TGCGCCAGCAGCTTTGACAGGTTCTACGAGCAGTACTTC
CASSFDRFYEQYF
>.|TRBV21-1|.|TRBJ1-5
TGTGCCACTCGGGACAGGAAACGTGATAGCAATCAGCCCCAGCATTTT
CATRDRKRDSNQPQHF
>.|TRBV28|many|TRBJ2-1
TGTGCCAGCATGATGACGAGCTCCTACAATGAGCAGTTCTTC
CASMMTSSYNEQFF
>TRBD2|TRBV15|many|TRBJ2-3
TGTGCCACCAGCACCATGGCGGGTAGCGGGAGTACAGATACGCAGTATTTT
CATSTMAGSGSTDTQYF
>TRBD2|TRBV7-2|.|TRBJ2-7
TGTGCCAGCAGCTTACCTGAAGCGGGAGGGCTGTACTTC
CASSLPEAGGLYF
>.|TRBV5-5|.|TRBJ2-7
TGTGCCAGCAGCTTGGCAGGGTACGGGAGCTCCTACGAGCAGTACTTC
CASSLAGYGSSYEQYF
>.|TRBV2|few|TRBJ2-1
TGTGCCAGCAGTGAAAGTCCGAGGTTCAATGAGCAGTTCTTC
CASSESPRFNEQFF
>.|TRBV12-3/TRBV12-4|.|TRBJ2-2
TGTGCCAGCAGCAACCAGGGGACGAACACCGGGGAGCTGTTTTTT
CASSNQGTNTGELFF
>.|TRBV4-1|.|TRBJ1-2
TGCGCCAGCAGCCAATTATTGGGTGGCCTAGGATATGGCTACACCTTC
CASSQLLGGLGYGYTF
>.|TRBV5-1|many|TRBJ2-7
TGCGCCAGCAGCTTGTCTAGCGTATCCTACGAGCAGTACTTC
CASSLSSVSYEQYF
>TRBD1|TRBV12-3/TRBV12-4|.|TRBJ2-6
TGTGCCAGCAGTAGGGACAGGGGGTACTCTGGGGCCAACGTCCTGACTTTC
CASSRDRGYSGANVLTF
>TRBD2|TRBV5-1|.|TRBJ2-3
TGCGCCAGCAGTCCTGGGACTAGCGGGAGGCTCTTCGGAGATACGCAGTATTTT
CASSPGTSGRLFGDTQYF
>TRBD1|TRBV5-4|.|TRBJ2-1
TGTGCCAGCAGCTCGTCGGGACAGGGGGCCTATGAGCAGTTCTTC
CASSSSGQGAYEQFF
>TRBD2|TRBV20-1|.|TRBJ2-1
TGCAGTGCTAGGTCTTCAACTAGCGGTCCCTACAATGAGCAGTTCTTC
CSARSSTSGPYNEQFF
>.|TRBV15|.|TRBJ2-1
TGTGCCACCAGCAGAGATGGGGATGAGCAGTTCTTC
CATSRDGDEQFF
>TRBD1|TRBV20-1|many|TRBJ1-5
TGCAGTGCTAAGACAGGGGGCGGCAATCAGCCCCAGCATTTT
CSAKTGGGNQPQHF
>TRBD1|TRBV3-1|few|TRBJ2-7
TGTGCCAGCAGCCAAGATCCCAATGGTAGACAGGGGCCCAACGAGCAGTACTTC
CASSQDPNGRQGPNEQYF
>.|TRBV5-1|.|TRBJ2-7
TGCGCCAGCAGTTCTGGACAGCCCTACGAGCAGTACTTC
CASSSGQPYEQYF
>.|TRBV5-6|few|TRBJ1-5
TGTGCCAGCACCAAGGGGGGTCGGGATCAGCCCCAGCATTTT
CASTKGGRDQPQHF
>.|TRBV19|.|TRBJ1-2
TGTGCCAGTAGTATAGTCGACAGAGGCTACACCTTC
CASSIVDRGYTF
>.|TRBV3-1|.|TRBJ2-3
TGTGCCAGCAGCCAATCCCGGGTGGATACGCAGTATTTT
CASSQSRVDTQYF
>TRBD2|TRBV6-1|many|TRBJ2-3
TGTGCCAGCAGTCCCCGGGGGCTAGCGGGAGCGGCAGATACGCAGTATTTT
CASSPRGLAGAADTQYF
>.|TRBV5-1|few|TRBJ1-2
TGCGCCAGCAGCGCTATTGTTCAGGGGCGCCACTATGGCTACACCTTC
CASSAIVQGRHYGYTF
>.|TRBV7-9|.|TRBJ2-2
TGTGCCAGCAGCTTACCAGGGAACACCGGGGAGCTGTTTTTT
CASSLPGNTGELFF
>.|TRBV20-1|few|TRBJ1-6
TGCAGTGCTAGAGATCGGACCCAGGGTGTTTCCCCCTCCTATAATTCACCCCTCCACTTT
CSARDRTQGVSPSYNSPLHF
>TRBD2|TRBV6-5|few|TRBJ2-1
TGTGCCAGCAGTTACTCTACTAGCGGCAATGAGCAGTTCTTC
CASSYSTSGNEQFF
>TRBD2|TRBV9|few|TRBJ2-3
TGTGCCAGCAGCGTGACCCGGGAGGCACCAGATACGCAGTATTTT
CASSVTREAPDTQYF
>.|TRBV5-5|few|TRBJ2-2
TGTGCCAGCAGCCCGGGGTTTCAGGAGCTGTTTTTT
CASSPGFQELFF
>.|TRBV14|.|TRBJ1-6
TGTGCCAGCAGCCAAAGTGGGGTAGTATCACCCCTCCACTTT
CASSQSGVVSPLHF
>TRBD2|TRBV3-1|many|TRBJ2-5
TGTGCCAGCAGCCCCCGACTAGCGCCCTCACAAGAGACCCAGTACTTC
CASSPRLAPSQETQYF
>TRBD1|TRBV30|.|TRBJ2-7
TGTGCCTGGAGTCGCGGACAGGGAGGAAGCGAGCAGTACTTC
CAWSRGQGGSEQYF
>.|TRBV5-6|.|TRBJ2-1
TGTGCCAGCAGCTTAGGCATCCTAACATACAATGAGCAGTTCTTC
CASSLGILTYNEQFF
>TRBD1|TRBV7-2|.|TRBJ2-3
TGTGCCAGCAGCTTACCCACAGGGGGATTAAGGCCAGATACGCAGTATTTT
CASSLPTGGLRPDTQYF
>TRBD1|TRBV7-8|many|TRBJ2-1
TGTGCCAGCAGCTCCGGACAGGGGGCCTACAATGAGCAGTTCTTC
CASSSGQGAYNEQFF
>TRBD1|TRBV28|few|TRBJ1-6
TGTGCCAGCAGTTTACAGGGGGCCGGGTCTGGACCCCTCCACTTT
CASSLQGAGSGPLHF
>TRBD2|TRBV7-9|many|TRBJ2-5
TGTGCCAGCAGCATCGATTTTAGCGGGGGAGGAGAGACCCAGTACTTC
CASSIDFSGGGETQYF
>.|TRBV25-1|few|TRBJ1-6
TGTGCCAGCAGTGAATACCGGCAAAATTCACCCCTCCACTTT
CASSEYRQNSPLHF
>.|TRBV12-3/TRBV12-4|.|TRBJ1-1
TGTGCCAGCAGTTTATGGTCGGGACATACAAACACTGAAGCTTTCTTT
CASSLWSGHTNTEAFF
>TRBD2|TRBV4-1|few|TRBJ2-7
TGCGCCAGCAGCCCTTCTGGACTAGCGGGAGGGCCCTACGAGCAGTACTTC
CASSPSGLAGGPYEQYF
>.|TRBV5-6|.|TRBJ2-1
TGTGCCAGCAGCTCCCTACAGGGTGGGGGCAATGAGCAGTTCTTC
CASSSLQGGGNEQFF